This entry concerns a single T cell receptor (beta chain). No antigen is known for it. The data are from a study of CXCR3-negative and CXCR3-positive naive CD8 T cells. Study-level results: Diversity ran similarly high across both naive subsets but far lower in memory CD8+ cells. When CXCR3-positive naive cells were set against CXCR3-negative naive cells, the former had more hydrophobic TRB CDR3s. Similar TRBV-TRBJ usage characterized naive CXCR3-negative and CXCR3-positive cells; memory cells differed.

The CDR3 runs to 14 residues. Germline-derived CDR1 and CDR2 are LGHNT and FRNRAP. Triplicate sorting captured hundreds of thousands of cells each from every CD8+ T cell subset. Carrying UMI labels, the TRB cDNA libraries were prepared through 5' RACE. From its re-call of the 5' RACE reads, TCRdb lists each CDR3 protein once, without DNA. Its clone listing holds some 130,000 distinct CDR3 sequences. The sequenced material came from naive CXCR3+ CD8+ T cells from blood. This sample's subset: CD45RO-CCR7+CD27+CD95- naive CD8+ T cells expressing CXCR3 (TNR3+). The chain has TRBV12-5 and TRBJ1-5; TCRdb picks TRBD1, but there is no DNA to check that call. This TCR was sampled from a human donor in good health. Some clones in this sample may be carry-over from other donors' samples. CDR3 loop: CASGLTGGNQPQHF.